This TCR beta chain was observed in a study of T cells in Graves' hyperthyroidism and ophthalmopathy. The study excluded patients with uncontrolled infection, other autoimmune disease, pregnancy or lactation. Amplified regions were TCR beta CDR3 sequences from RNA transcripts. TCR CDR3 regions were first amplified by RT-PCR with HTBI primers. TCRdb itself ran the multiplex PCR reads through MiXCR, one entry per CDR3 protein. The sample yields 400,000 or so distinct CDR3 sequences, around 15% seen once. The count of this clonotype is one. Germline V gene data show CDR1 as MNHNS and CDR2 as SASEGT. Trimming left V 2 bases short and J 0 bases short, with 7 bases between. The CDR3 has 15 residues.

Sequencing was performed on blood. This chain connects TRBV6-1 to TRBJ2-2; D uncertain. The TCR was taken from a man aged 50 or older with Graves' ophthalmopathy. The CDR3 DNA reads as TGTGCCAGCAGTGAACATCTCGCGAACACCGGGGAGCTGTTTTTT. The encoded protein is CASSEHLANTGELFF.